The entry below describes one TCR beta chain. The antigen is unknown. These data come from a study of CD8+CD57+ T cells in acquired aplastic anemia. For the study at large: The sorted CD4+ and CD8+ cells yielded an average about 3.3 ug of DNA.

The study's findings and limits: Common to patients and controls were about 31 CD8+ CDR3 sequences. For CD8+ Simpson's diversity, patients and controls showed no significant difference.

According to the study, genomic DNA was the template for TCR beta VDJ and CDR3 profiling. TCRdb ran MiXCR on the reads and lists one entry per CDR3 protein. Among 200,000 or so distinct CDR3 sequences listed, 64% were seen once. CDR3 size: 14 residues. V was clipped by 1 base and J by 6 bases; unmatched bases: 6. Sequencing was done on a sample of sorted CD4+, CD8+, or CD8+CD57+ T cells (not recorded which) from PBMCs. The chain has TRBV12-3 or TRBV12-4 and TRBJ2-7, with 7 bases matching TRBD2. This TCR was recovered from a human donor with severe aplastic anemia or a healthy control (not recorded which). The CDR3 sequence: CASSLVGLEGEQYF. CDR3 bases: TGTGCCAGCAGTTTAGTTGGACTAGAGGGCGAGCAGTACTTC.